The TCR beta chain under discussion was sequenced for a study of resident and recirculating memory T cells in vitiligo. Using immunoSEQ multiplex PCR, the repertoire was profiled, and TCRdb retains in-frame clones only, with some absent. The sample has tens of thousands of clones; around 90% are singletons. Findings of the study overall: TCR sequences were not conserved across biopsy sites or patients.

A remark on this clone: The antigen remains unidentified.

Germline V gives CDR1 MDHEN, CDR2 SYDVKM. The CDR3 has 16 residues. V lost 7 bases and J lost 2, with 21 bases in between. The material sequenced was blood. The chain links TRBV28 to TRBJ2-7; D might be TRBD2 (6 bases). This receptor was identified in a male donor with vitiligo. The CDR3 nucleotides are TGTGCCAGCACCCCGCGGGGTCTAGCGATCACCTACGAGCAGTACTTC. This encodes CASTPRGLAITYEQYF.